Listed below are T cell receptor beta chains from one sample, sequenced in a study of vaccination and CD4 T cells after COVID-19. Via MiXCR, TCRdb re-called the PCR reads, giving one row per CDR3 protein. Of 25,000 to 30,000 distinct CDR3 sequences listed, under 65% are singletons. Sequencing used CD4+ T cells from blood, obtained about 7 months after SARS-CoV-2 vaccination. The receptors stem from a human donor who had recovered from COVID-19. CDR3s include the opening cysteine and the closing phenylalanine or tryptophan. D genes are given only for firm matches. Rows give clone size only sometimes, using once, few, many, or a class for an expanded clone.

J: TRBJ1-2
V: TRBV7-9
size: few
D: TRBD1
CDR3: CASSLAQGYGYTF
DNA: TGTGCCAGCAGCTTAGCACAGGGGTATGGCTACACCTTC

J: TRBJ1-2
V: TRBV19
size: .
D: .
CDR3: CASSNPRDPESYGYTF
DNA: TGTGCCAGTAGTAACCCCCGGGACCCGGAGTCGTATGGCTACACCTTC

J: TRBJ1-2
V: TRBV6-1
size: few
D: .
CDR3: CASSNPPGGGYTF
DNA: TGTGCCAGCAGCAACCCGCCCGGGGGTGGCTACACCTTC

J: TRBJ2-1
V: TRBV28
size: few
D: .
CDR3: CASSPHRMHNEQFF
DNA: TGTGCCAGCAGTCCCCACCGCATGCACAATGAGCAGTTCTTC

J: TRBJ1-2
V: TRBV19
size: few
D: TRBD1
CDR3: CASRDRVGDGYTF
DNA: TGTGCCAGTCGGGACAGGGTTGGGGATGGCTACACCTTC

J: TRBJ1-5
V: TRBV14
size: medium-sized
D: .
CDR3: CASSLGVGGAPQHF
DNA: TGTGCCAGCAGCCTCGGAGTAGGGGGAGCGCCCCAGCATTTT

J: TRBJ2-7
V: TRBV10-2
size: .
D: .
CDR3: CASTPAGSVYEQYF
DNA: TGCGCCAGCACCCCGGCGGGCTCGGTCTACGAGCAGTACTTC

J: TRBJ1-5
V: TRBV19
size: .
D: .
CDR3: CASGELVNQPQHF
DNA: TGTGCCAGTGGGGAATTGGTAAATCAGCCCCAGCATTTT

J: TRBJ2-7
V: TRBV19
size: .
D: .
CDR3: CASSMSSDEQYF
DNA: TGTGCCAGTAGTATGTCCAGCGACGAGCAGTACTTC

J: TRBJ2-5
V: TRBV7-2
size: few
D: .
CDR3: CASSSRQRETQYF
DNA: TGTGCCAGCAGCTCCAGACAGAGAGAGACCCAGTACTTC

J: TRBJ2-5
V: TRBV20-1
size: .
D: .
CDR3: CSASGGQLTQYF
DNA: TGCAGTGCTAGCGGGGGGCAATTGACCCAGTACTTC

J: TRBJ2-5
V: TRBV5-4
size: .
D: .
CDR3: CASSLTEETQYF
DNA: TGTGCCAGCAGCTTGACTGAAGAGACCCAGTACTTC

J: TRBJ2-3
V: TRBV28
size: .
D: .
CDR3: CASSPMGGLDTQYF
DNA: TGTGCCAGCAGCCCCATGGGGGGCCTAGATACGCAGTATTTT

J: TRBJ2-5
V: TRBV20-1
size: few
D: TRBD1
CDR3: CSAGGTGEETQYF
DNA: TGCAGTGCTGGCGGGACAGGGGAAGAGACCCAGTACTTC

J: TRBJ2-1
V: TRBV6-1
size: .
D: .
CDR3: CASSGQVTYNEQFF
DNA: TGTGCCAGCAGCGGGCAGGTCACCTACAATGAGCAGTTCTTC

J: TRBJ2-3
V: TRBV7-3
size: few
D: .
CDR3: CASSPDTGGGTDTQYF
DNA: TGTGCCAGCAGCCCAGACACAGGGGGAGGGACAGATACGCAGTATTTT

J: TRBJ2-1
V: TRBV7-3
size: .
D: TRBD2
CDR3: CASSLTPPGLNSYNEQFF
DNA: TGTGCCAGCAGCTTAACTCCGCCGGGACTAAACTCCTACAATGAGCAGTTCTTC

J: TRBJ2-7
V: TRBV27
size: .
D: TRBD2
CDR3: CATSLAGGFYEQYF
DNA: TGTGCCACTTCACTAGCGGGTGGGTTCTACGAGCAGTACTTC

J: TRBJ1-5
V: TRBV4-1
size: .
D: .
CDR3: CASSQVDMGMSAGQPQHF
DNA: TGCGCCAGCAGCCAAGTCGACATGGGCATGAGCGCGGGTCAGCCCCAGCATTTT

J: TRBJ2-7
V: TRBV2
size: .
D: TRBD1
CDR3: CASSESGQAHYF
DNA: TGTGCCAGCAGTGAATCTGGACAGGCCCATTACTTC

J: TRBJ2-1
V: TRBV27
size: .
D: .
CDR3: CASSLSSGSYNEQFF
DNA: TGTGCCAGCAGTTTGAGTAGCGGCTCCTACAATGAGCAGTTCTTC

J: TRBJ1-5
V: TRBV27
size: .
D: .
CDR3: CASSPGRNQPQRF
DNA: TGTGCCAGCAGTCCGGGCCGCAATCAGCCCCAGCGTTTT

J: TRBJ2-1
V: TRBV20-1
size: .
D: TRBD2
CDR3: CSARPLELFGRVHDEQFF
DNA: TGCAGTGCTAGGCCCCTCGAGCTCTTCGGGAGGGTACATGATGAGCAGTTCTTC

J: TRBJ2-7
V: TRBV19
size: .
D: TRBD2
CDR3: CASRPTSGRSSYEQYF
DNA: TGTGCCAGCCGCCCTACTAGCGGGAGAAGCTCCTACGAGCAGTACTTC

J: TRBJ1-2
V: TRBV19
size: few
D: TRBD1
CDR3: CASSIPRQGADRYGYTF
DNA: TGTGCCAGTAGTATACCGAGACAGGGGGCGGATCGGTATGGCTACACCTTC

J: TRBJ1-1
V: TRBV5-1
size: .
D: TRBD1
CDR3: CASSLAGTAREAFF
DNA: TGCGCCAGCAGCTTGGCAGGGACAGCCAGAGAAGCTTTCTTT

J: TRBJ1-5
V: TRBV24-1
size: .
D: .
CDR3: CATSDSGSDNQPQHF
DNA: TGTGCCACCAGTGATTCAGGGTCGGACAATCAGCCCCAGCATTTT

J: TRBJ2-5
V: TRBV7-9
size: .
D: .
CDR3: CASSALGRQETQYF
DNA: TGTGCCAGCAGCGCCCTCGGGCGGCAAGAGACCCAGTACTTC

J: TRBJ2-6
V: TRBV28
size: .
D: .
CDR3: CASSNRQGDSGANVLTF
DNA: TGTGCCAGCAGTAATCGCCAGGGAGACTCTGGGGCCAACGTCCTGACTTTC

J: TRBJ1-1
V: TRBV15
size: .
D: .
CDR3: CATSRDRVEAFF
DNA: TGTGCCACCAGCAGAGATAGGGTAGAAGCTTTCTTT

J: TRBJ2-7
V: TRBV2
size: .
D: .
CDR3: CASSVQGKRYEQYF
DNA: TGTGCCAGCAGTGTACAGGGAAAGAGGTACGAGCAGTACTTC

J: TRBJ2-2
V: TRBV15
size: few
D: TRBD2
CDR3: CATSDRDYHTGELFF
DNA: TGTGCCACCAGCGACCGGGACTACCACACCGGGGAGCTGTTTTTT

J: TRBJ2-7
V: TRBV28
size: .
D: .
CDR3: CASSLSFYKGLYEQYF
DNA: TGTGCCAGCAGTTTATCCTTTTACAAGGGACTCTACGAGCAGTACTTC

J: TRBJ1-5
V: TRBV20-1
size: .
D: .
CDR3: CSARVPAGQFNQPQHF
DNA: TGCAGTGCTAGAGTCCCAGCCGGACAGTTCAATCAGCCCCAGCATTTT

J: TRBJ2-6
V: TRBV7-6
size: few
D: .
CDR3: CASSSTGANVLTF
DNA: TGTGCCAGCAGCTCTACTGGGGCCAACGTCCTGACTTTC

J: TRBJ2-5
V: TRBV7-6
size: .
D: .
CDR3: CASSLDRLGQETQYF
DNA: TGTGCCAGCAGCTTAGACCGACTGGGCCAAGAGACCCAGTACTTC

J: TRBJ2-5
V: TRBV5-1
size: .
D: TRBD2
CDR3: CASTRASGIQETQYF
DNA: TGCGCCAGCACCCGGGCTAGCGGAATACAAGAGACCCAGTACTTC

J: TRBJ1-6
V: TRBV20-1
size: once
D: .
CDR3: CSAHIYRDPYNSPLHF
DNA: TGCAGTGCGCACATATACAGGGATCCTTATAATTCACCCCTCCACTTT

J: TRBJ2-4
V: TRBV20-1
size: .
D: .
CDR3: CSASLGNRVLNIQYF
DNA: TGCAGTGCTAGTTTGGGCAACAGGGTACTAAACATTCAGTACTTC

J: TRBJ2-7
V: TRBV30
size: .
D: .
CDR3: CAWSVQGRSYYEQYF
DNA: TGTGCCTGGAGTGTACAAGGCAGGAGTTACTACGAGCAGTACTTC

J: TRBJ2-7
V: TRBV12-3/TRBV12-4
size: .
D: .
CDR3: CASSFAGLSPYEQYF
DNA: TGTGCCAGCAGTTTCGCGGGACTCAGCCCCTACGAGCAGTACTTC

J: TRBJ2-7
V: TRBV7-6
size: .
D: .
CDR3: CASSPVVQTGKTYEQYF
DNA: TGTGCCAGCAGCCCCGTCGTCCAAACGGGAAAAACTTACGAGCAGTACTTC

J: TRBJ2-1
V: TRBV19
size: .
D: .
CDR3: CASSMALYNEQFF
DNA: TGTGCCAGTAGTATGGCCCTTTACAATGAGCAGTTCTTC

J: TRBJ2-3
V: TRBV6-1
size: .
D: .
CDR3: CASSELAGRTDTQYF
DNA: TGTGCCAGCAGTGAATTGGCGGGCCGGACAGATACGCAGTATTTT

J: TRBJ1-6
V: TRBV11-2
size: .
D: .
CDR3: CASSLGWAGYNSPLHF
DNA: TGTGCCAGCAGCTTAGGGTGGGCAGGATATAATTCACCCCTCCACTTT

J: TRBJ2-5
V: TRBV20-1
size: .
D: .
CDR3: CSASRELPQETQYF
DNA: TGCAGTGCTAGCAGGGAGTTACCTCAAGAGACCCAGTACTTC

J: TRBJ2-1
V: TRBV20-1
size: .
D: .
CDR3: CSASQLSVMDNEQFF
DNA: TGCAGTGCTAGTCAGCTCTCGGTAATGGACAATGAGCAGTTCTTC

J: TRBJ1-5
V: TRBV28
size: .
D: .
CDR3: CASSAGITYQPQHF
DNA: TGTGCCAGCAGCGCAGGGATTACGTATCAGCCCCAGCATTTT

J: TRBJ1-5
V: TRBV2
size: .
D: .
CDR3: CASSDKSSNQPQHF
DNA: TGTGCCAGCAGTGATAAGTCAAGCAATCAGCCCCAGCATTTT

J: TRBJ2-7
V: TRBV30
size: .
D: .
CDR3: CAWSVGGVGYEQYF
DNA: TGTGCCTGGAGTGTCGGGGGTGTAGGCTACGAGCAGTACTTC

J: TRBJ2-1
V: TRBV21-1
size: .
D: .
CDR3: CASSKEDSGRVLKGYNEQFF
DNA: TGTGCCAGCAGCAAAGAGGATAGCGGGAGGGTATTAAAGGGCTACAATGAGCAGTTCTTC

J: TRBJ1-5
V: TRBV6-5
size: .
D: .
CDR3: CASSYWVSNQPQHF
DNA: TGTGCCAGCAGTTACTGGGTTTCCAATCAGCCCCAGCATTTT

J: TRBJ1-1
V: TRBV6-5
size: .
D: .
CDR3: CASSYTGHRSNTEAFF
DNA: TGTGCCAGCAGTTACACGGGACATCGTTCGAACACTGAAGCTTTCTTT

J: TRBJ1-5
V: TRBV7-2
size: .
D: .
CDR3: CASSGTGTRNQPQHF
DNA: TGTGCCAGCAGCGGGACCGGGACAAGAAATCAGCCCCAGCATTTT